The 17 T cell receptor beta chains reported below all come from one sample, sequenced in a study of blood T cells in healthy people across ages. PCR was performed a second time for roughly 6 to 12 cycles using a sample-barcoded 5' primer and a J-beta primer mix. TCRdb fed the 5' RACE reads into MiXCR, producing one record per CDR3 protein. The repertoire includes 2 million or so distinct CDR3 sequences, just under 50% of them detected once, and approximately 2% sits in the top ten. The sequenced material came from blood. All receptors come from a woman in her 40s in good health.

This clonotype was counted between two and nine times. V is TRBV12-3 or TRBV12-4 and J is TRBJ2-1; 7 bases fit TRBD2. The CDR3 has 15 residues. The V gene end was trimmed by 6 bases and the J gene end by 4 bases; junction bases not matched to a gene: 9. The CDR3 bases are TGTGCCAGCAGCACTACTAGCGAGAAATACAATGAGCAGTTCTTC. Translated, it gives CASSTTSEKYNEQFF.

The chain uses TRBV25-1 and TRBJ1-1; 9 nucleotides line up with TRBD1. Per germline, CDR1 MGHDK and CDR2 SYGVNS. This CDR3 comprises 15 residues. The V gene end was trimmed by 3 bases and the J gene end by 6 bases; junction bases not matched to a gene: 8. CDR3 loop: CASSEDRGFVAEAFF. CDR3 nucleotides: TGTGCCAGCAGTGAGGACAGGGGATTTGTGGCTGAAGCTTTCTTT.

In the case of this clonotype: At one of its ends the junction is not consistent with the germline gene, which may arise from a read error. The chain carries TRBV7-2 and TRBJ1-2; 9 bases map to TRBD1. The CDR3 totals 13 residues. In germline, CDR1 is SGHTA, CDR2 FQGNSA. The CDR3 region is CVSSSDRGYGYTF. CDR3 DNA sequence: TGTGTCAGCAGCTCGGACAGGGGCTATGGCTACACCTTC.

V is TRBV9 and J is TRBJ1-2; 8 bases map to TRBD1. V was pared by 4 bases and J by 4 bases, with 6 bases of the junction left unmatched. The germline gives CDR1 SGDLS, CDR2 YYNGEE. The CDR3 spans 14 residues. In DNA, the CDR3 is TGTGCCAGCAGCCCCACGACAGGGGCCTATGGCTACACCTTC. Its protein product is CASSPTTGAYGYTF. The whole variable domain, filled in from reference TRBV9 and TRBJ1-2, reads DSGVTQTPKHLITATGQRVTLRCSPRSGDLSVYWYQQSLDQGLQFLIQYYNGEERAKGNILERFSAQQFPDLHSELNLSSLELGDSALYFCASSPTTGAYGYTFGSGTRLTVV.

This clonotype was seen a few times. CDR3 amino acids: CSARFQGSNQPQHF. The CDR3 DNA is TGCAGTGCTAGATTTCAGGGTAGCAATCAGCCCCAGCATTTT. The V gene is TRBV20-1, the J gene TRBJ1-5, with D maybe TRBD1 (5 bases). The CDR3 runs to 14 residues. V gave up 2 bases and J gave up 0 bases, with 8 bases separating them. Germline V gene data show CDR1 as DFQATT and CDR2 as SNEGSKA (reference sequence).

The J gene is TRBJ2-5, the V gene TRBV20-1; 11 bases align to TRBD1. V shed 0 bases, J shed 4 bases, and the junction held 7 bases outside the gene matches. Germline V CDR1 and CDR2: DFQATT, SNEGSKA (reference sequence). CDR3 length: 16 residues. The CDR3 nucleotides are TGCAGTGCTAGAGAGTGGACAGGGGGCGCAGGAGAGACCCAGTACTTC. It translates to CSAREWTGGAGETQYF.

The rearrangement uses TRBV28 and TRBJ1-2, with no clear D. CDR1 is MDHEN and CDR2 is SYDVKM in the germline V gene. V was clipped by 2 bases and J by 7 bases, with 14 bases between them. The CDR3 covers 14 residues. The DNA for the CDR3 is TGTGCCAGCAGTTTACGAGGCGGGCTTCTTGGCTACACCTTC. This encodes CASSLRGGLLGYTF.

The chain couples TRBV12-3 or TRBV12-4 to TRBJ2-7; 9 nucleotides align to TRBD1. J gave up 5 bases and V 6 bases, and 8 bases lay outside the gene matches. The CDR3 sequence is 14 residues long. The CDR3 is CASRTGGGLDEQYF. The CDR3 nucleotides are TGTGCCAGCAGAACAGGGGGCGGTCTTGACGAGCAGTACTTC.

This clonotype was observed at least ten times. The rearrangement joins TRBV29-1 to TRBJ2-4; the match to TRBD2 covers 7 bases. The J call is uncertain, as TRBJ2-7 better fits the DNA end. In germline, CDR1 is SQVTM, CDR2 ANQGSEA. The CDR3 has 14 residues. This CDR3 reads CSVVREGRLDEQYF. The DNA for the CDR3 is TGCAGCGTTGTTAGGGAGGGGCGCCTTGACGAGCAGTACTTC.

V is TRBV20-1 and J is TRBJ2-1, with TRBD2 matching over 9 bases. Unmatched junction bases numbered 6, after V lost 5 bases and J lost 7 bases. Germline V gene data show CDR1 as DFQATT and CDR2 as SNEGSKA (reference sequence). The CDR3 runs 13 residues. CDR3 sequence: CSAGRGGWNEQFF. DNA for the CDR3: TGCAGTGCTGGGCGGGGGGGTTGGAATGAGCAGTTCTTC.

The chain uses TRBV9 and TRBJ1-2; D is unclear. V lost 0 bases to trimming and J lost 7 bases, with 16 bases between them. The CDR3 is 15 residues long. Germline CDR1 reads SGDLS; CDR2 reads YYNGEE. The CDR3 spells CASSVGDRGSGGYTF. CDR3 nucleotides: TGTGCCAGCAGCGTAGGAGATCGGGGTTCTGGTGGCTACACCTTC.

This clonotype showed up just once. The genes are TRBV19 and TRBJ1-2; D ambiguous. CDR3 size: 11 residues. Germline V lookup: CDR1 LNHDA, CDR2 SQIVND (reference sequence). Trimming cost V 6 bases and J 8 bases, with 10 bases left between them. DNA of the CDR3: TGTGCCAGTAGCCAACCCGGAGGCTACACCTTC. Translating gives CASSQPGGYTF.

CDR3 sequence reads: CAISDPGTGAPYGYTF. CDR3 sequence (DNA): TGTGCCATCAGTGATCCCGGGACAGGGGCGCCCTATGGCTACACCTTC. This chain connects TRBV10-3 to TRBJ1-2, with 10 bases that match TRBD1. The ends lost 3 bases at V and 4 bases at J; junction bases unmatched: 8. This CDR3 spans 16 amino acids. Germline CDR1 and CDR2: ENHRY and SYGVKD.

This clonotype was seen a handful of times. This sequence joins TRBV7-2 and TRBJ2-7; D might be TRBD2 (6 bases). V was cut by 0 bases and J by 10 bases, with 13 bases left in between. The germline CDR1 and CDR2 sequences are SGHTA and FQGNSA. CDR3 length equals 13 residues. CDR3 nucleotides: TGTGCCAGCAGCTTAGCGCCCCCCGGGAGCCAGTACTTC. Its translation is CASSLAPPGSQYF.

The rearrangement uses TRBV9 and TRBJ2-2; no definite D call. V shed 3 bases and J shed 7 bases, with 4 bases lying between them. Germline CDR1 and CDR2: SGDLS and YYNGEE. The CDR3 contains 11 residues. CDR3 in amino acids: CASSGDGELFF. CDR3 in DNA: TGTGCCAGCAGCGGAGACGGGGAGCTGTTTTTT.

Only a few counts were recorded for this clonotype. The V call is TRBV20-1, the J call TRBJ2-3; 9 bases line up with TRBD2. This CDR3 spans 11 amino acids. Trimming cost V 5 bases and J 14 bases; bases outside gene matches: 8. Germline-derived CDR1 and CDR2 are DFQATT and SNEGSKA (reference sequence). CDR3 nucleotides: TGCAGTGCTCCATCTAGCGGGGATCTGTATTTT. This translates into CSAPSSGDLYF.

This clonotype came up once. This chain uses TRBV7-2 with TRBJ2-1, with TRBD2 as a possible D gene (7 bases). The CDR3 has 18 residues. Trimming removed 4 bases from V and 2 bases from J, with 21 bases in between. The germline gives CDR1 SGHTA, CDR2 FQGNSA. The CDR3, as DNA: TGTGCCAGCAGCTCCCCGGGGGGCTCACTTACTACCTACAATGAGCAGTTCTTC. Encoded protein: CASSSPGGSLTTYNEQFF.